This T cell receptor beta chain stems from a study of T cell repertoires in cytomegalovirus infection. Whole-study context: Indications of both CMV infection and matching HLA type were provided by public TCR beta signatures. Study-wide findings and caveats: CMV carriers having the relevant HLA were flagged by cumulative public TCR beta family frequency.

TCRdb reanalysed the reads using MiXCR and keeps one entry per CDR3 protein. The table lists fewer than 550,000 distinct CDR3 sequences, around 32% of them singletons, with approximately 13% in the top ten. As regards this clonotype: Its target is unknown. Possible read error: a much larger clone is one base away.

This CDR3 has 14 amino acids. Germline V lookup: CDR1 SGHVS, CDR2 FQNEAQ. The specimen sequenced was PBMCs. The chain links TRBV7-8 to TRBJ2-7, with 9 positions matching TRBD1. The source is a human donor in good health (CMV status not recorded). Some clones in this sample may be carry-over from other donors' samples. The CDR3 is CASSPSGTGNEKYF. The CDR3 DNA sequence: TGTGCCAGCAGCCCCAGTGGGACAGGGAACGAGAAGTACTTC.